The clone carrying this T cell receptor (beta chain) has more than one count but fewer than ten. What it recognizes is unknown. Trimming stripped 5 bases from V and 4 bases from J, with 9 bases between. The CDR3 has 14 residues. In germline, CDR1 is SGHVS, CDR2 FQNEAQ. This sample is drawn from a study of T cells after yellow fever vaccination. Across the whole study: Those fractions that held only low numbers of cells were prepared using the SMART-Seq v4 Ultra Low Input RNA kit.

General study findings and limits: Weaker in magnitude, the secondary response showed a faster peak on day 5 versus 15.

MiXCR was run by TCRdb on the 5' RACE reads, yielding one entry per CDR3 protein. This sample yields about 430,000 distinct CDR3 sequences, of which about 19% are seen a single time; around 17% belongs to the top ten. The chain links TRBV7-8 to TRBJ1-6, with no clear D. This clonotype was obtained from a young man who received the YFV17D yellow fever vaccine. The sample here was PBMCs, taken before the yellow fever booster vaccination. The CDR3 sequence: CASSVPRYNSPLHF. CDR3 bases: TGTGCCAGCAGCGTGCCGCGGTATAATTCACCCCTCCACTTT.